This T cell receptor beta chain comes out of a study of PD-1 blockade in mismatch repair-deficient tumors. Study-wide findings and caveats: Tumor-resident clones, often absent from pretreatment blood, expanded after pembrolizumab and then contracted.

Of note for this clone: Its specificity is not known.

Germline CDR1 is MDHEN and CDR2 is SYDVKM. The CDR3 totals 14 residues. The V and J ends lost 2 bases and 2 bases respectively, with 10 bases between them. Libraries were prepared by immunoSEQ multiplex PCR; TCRdb keeps only in-frame clonotypes and omits some of them. The sample holds fewer than 10,000 clones, roughly 85% seen once. This receptor was taken from an adult with mismatch repair-deficient cancer. The chain uses TRBV28 and TRBJ2-7; a weak D match, TRBD2 (5 bases). The specimen comprised PBMCs, sampled almost 47 weeks after starting pembrolizumab. The CDR3 DNA is TGTGCCAGCAGTTTAGCGGGTACAGCCTACGAGCAGTACTTC. Translation: CASSLAGTAYEQYF. Full variable domain (remainder filled in from reference TRBV28 and TRBJ2-7): DVKVTQSSRYLVKRTGEKVFLECVQDMDHENMFWYRQDPGLGLRLIYFSYDVKMKEKGDIPEGYSVSREKKERFSLILESASTNQTSMYLCASSLAGTAYEQYFGPGTRLTVT.